The 17 T cell receptor beta chains below all came from one sample that was sequenced in a study of T cell responses to AZD1222 COVID-19 vaccine. Here immunoSEQ multiplex PCR was the method, and the copy in TCRdb shows in-frame clones only, minus some. Among more than 150,000 clones listed, approximately 94% were seen once. Sequences were derived from peripheral blood, sampled on day 0 of AZD1222 vaccination. These receptors originate from an adult in good health.

A single count supports this clone. V gene TRBV5-5 combines with J gene TRBJ1-4; no firm D call. Germline-derived CDR1 and CDR2 are SGHKS and YYEKEE (reference sequence). The V and J ends lost 4 bases and 4 bases respectively, with 11 bases between them. CDR3 length equals 14 residues. The CDR3 nucleotides read TGTGCCAGCAGCCTAGGAAACCTTAATGAAAAACTGTTTTTT. Translated, it gives CASSLGNLNEKLFF.

The chain uses TRBV28 and TRBJ2-7; weak D call: TRBD2 (7 bases). The CDR3 is 14 residues long. V dropped 11 bases and J dropped 0 bases, with 17 bases sitting between them. Germline V gene lookup returns CDR1 MDHEN and CDR2 SYDVKM. CDR3 residues: CALRRGGSSYEQYF. CDR3 DNA: TGTGCCCTCCGAAGGGGGGGAAGCTCCTACGAGCAGTACTTC.

DNA for the CDR3: TGTGCCAGCAGTTTACACGAGCAGTACTTC. This codes for CASSLHEQYF. The chain is built from TRBV28 and TRBJ2-7; D is ambiguous. Trimming pared 2 bases from V and 5 bases from J, leaving 1 base between. The CDR3 is 10 amino acids. CDR1 MDHEN and CDR2 SYDVKM come from the germline V gene. Full variable domain (rest looked up from reference TRBV28 and TRBJ2-7): DVKVTQSSRYLVKRTGEKVFLECVQDMDHENMFWYRQDPGLGLRLIYFSYDVKMKEKGDIPEGYSVSREKKERFSLILESASTNQTSMYLCASSLHEQYFGPGTRLTVT.

This clone was recorded once. The chain carries TRBV5-4 and TRBJ2-7, with D unclear. The CDR3 has 14 amino acids. Germline-derived CDR1 and CDR2 are SGHNT and YYREEE (reference sequence). Trimming left V 0 bases short and J 2 bases short, with 9 bases between. The CDR3 protein is CASSLGSKAYEQYF. The CDR3 DNA is TGTGCCAGCAGCTTGGGTAGCAAAGCCTACGAGCAGTACTTC.

The chain employs TRBV2 and TRBJ2-7, with a tentative D call TRBD2 (6 bases). Trimming shortened V by 10 bases and J by 3 bases, and 22 bases separated the two germline ends. The CDR3 runs to 15 residues. Looked up from germline, CDR1 is SNHLY and CDR2 is FYNNEI. CDR3 nucleotide sequence: TGTGCCACCCACCTACCCGGACTACAACACTACGAGCAGTACTTC. Encoded protein: CATHLPGLQHYEQYF.

The J gene is TRBJ2-7, the V gene TRBV19; 9 bases match TRBD2. This CDR3 has 14 residues. The V gene's germline CDR1 is LNHDA and CDR2 SQIVND (reference sequence). V lost 9 bases, J lost 1 base, and 7 bases stayed unmatched. The CDR3 coding sequence is TGTGCCAGCGCCAGCGGGAGGCCGTCCTACGAGCAGTACTTC. Translating gives CASASGRPSYEQYF.

The rearrangement joins TRBV2 to TRBJ1-6, with D unresolved. The CDR3 runs 13 residues. Trimming took off 8 bases at V and 8 bases at J, with 13 bases between the two ends. CDR1 SNHLY and CDR2 FYNNEI come from the germline V gene. CDR3 nucleotide sequence: TGTGCCAGCTTTCTGACTGGGGATTCACCCCTCCACTTT. Its protein is CASFLTGDSPLHF.

Concerning this clone: A read error may produce the germline difference seen at one junction end. V usage is TRBV10-1 and J usage is TRBJ1-6; unclear D gene. Looked up from germline, CDR1 is WNHNN and CDR2 is SYGVQD (reference sequence). The CDR3 is made up of 10 amino acids. DNA for the CDR3: TGCGCCAGCAGTGAGTCAAACGGCCTCTTT. It translates to CASSESNGLF.

The chain is built from TRBV5-4 and TRBJ2-3; no clear D gene. Germline CDR1 reads SGHNT; CDR2 reads YYREEE (reference sequence). V was clipped by 0 bases and J by 5 bases, with 13 bases between them. The CDR3 totals 15 residues. The CDR3 reads CASSLDPLGGDTQYF. The CDR3 nucleotides read TGTGCCAGCAGCTTGGACCCACTTGGCGGAGATACGCAGTATTTT.

The chain carries TRBV6-5 and TRBJ2-3, with 8 bases matching TRBD1. The ends lost 4 bases at V and 6 bases at J; junction bases unmatched: 3. CDR3 size: 13 residues. Looked up from germline, CDR1 is MNHEY and CDR2 is SVGAGI. The CDR3 protein is CASSSWTGDTQYF. CDR3 sequence (DNA): TGTGCCAGCAGTTCCTGGACAGGGGATACGCAGTATTTT.

CDR3 amino acids: CASSLGVPQETQYF. The CDR3, as DNA: TGTGCCAGCAGCTTGGGGGTCCCGCAAGAGACCCAGTACTTC. J is TRBJ2-5 and V is TRBV11-2; either TRBD1 or TRBD2 may fit D (5 bases each). Germline V lookup: CDR1 SGHAT, CDR2 FQNNGV. Trimming took 3 bases from V and 2 from J, leaving 10 bases between them. This CDR3 spans 14 amino acids.

The chain recombines TRBV29-1 with TRBJ2-5; TRBD2 is a possible D gene (5 bases). Germline assignment: CDR1 SQVTM and CDR2 ANQGSEA. This CDR3 is built from 13 residues. Trimming cost V 2 bases and J 3 bases, with 10 bases left between them. The CDR3 sequence is CSVERRVKETQYF. For the CDR3, the DNA is TGCAGCGTTGAAAGGCGGGTTAAAGAGACCCAGTACTTC.

The CDR3 bases are TGCGCCAGCAGATCAGGGACAGTCAATCAGCCCCAGCATTTT. Amino acids: CASRSGTVNQPQHF. This chain links TRBV10-2 with TRBJ1-5, with 7 bases fitting TRBD1. The CDR3 consists of 14 residues. With V trimmed by 6 bases and J by 3 bases, 5 bases remained unmatched. Germline V gene data show CDR1 as WSHSY and CDR2 as SAAADI.

The chain employs TRBV29-1 and TRBJ2-2, with 7 bases lining up with TRBD1. Germline CDR1 and CDR2: SQVTM and ANQGSEA. The CDR3 has 12 amino acids. V was pared by 6 bases and J by 5 bases, with 3 bases of the junction left unmatched. This CDR3 is CSVPTGTGELFF. In nucleotides, the CDR3 is TGCAGCGTGCCGACAGGGACCGGGGAGCTGTTTTTT.

The V gene is TRBV3-1 (or the pseudogene TRBV3-2), the J gene TRBJ2-3, with TRBD2 as a possible D gene (6 bases). The CDR3 has 15 residues. V was cut by 8 bases and J by 5 bases, with 20 bases left in between. Germline values: CDR1 LGHDT, CDR2 YNNKEL (reference sequence). The CDR3 loop reads CASGSGRGLGDTQYF. The CDR3 coding sequence is TGTGCCAGCGGATCTGGGCGGGGCTTAGGAGATACGCAGTATTTT.

The chain is built from TRBV28 and TRBJ1-2; 9 bases align to TRBD1. The J segment lost 4 bases and the V segment lost 6 bases, leaving 6 bases of the junction unmatched. From germline, CDR1 is MDHEN and CDR2 SYDVKM. The CDR3 loop spans 14 amino acids. CDR3 amino acids: CASRWGQGGYGYTF. The CDR3 coding sequence is TGTGCCAGCAGGTGGGGACAGGGCGGCTATGGCTACACCTTC.

This chain uses TRBV4-1 with TRBJ2-3; no firm D call. This CDR3 has 15 amino acids. Germline V CDR1 and CDR2: MGHRA, YSYEKL. V lost 0 bases, J lost 3 bases, and 10 bases lay in between. CDR3 in amino acids: CASSQDGARTDTQYF. The CDR3 coding sequence is TGCGCCAGCAGCCAAGATGGAGCGCGAACAGATACGCAGTATTTT.